This T cell receptor beta chain was retrieved from a study of cytomegalovirus exposure and HLA in healthy donors. For the study at large: Clustering assigned 81% of the approximately 400 genotyped donors to the Caucasian-associated ancestry cluster. Points from the study as a whole: It was shown in a later analysis that HLA-associated TCR beta chains were more clonally expanded than other, equally common chains. TCR association rates varied by HLA locus in a later analysis, with DRB1 highest and HLA-C lowest. Per published reports, the classifier diagnosed cytomegalovirus status with high specificity and sensitivity.

About this clone itself: As yet, its antigen is unknown.

V was clipped by 2 bases and J by 3 bases; unmatched bases: 5. This CDR3 comprises 15 residues. The V gene's germline CDR1 is ENHRY and CDR2 SYGVKD. Primers included in the PCR were 60 Vbeta and 13 Jbeta primers. The protocol was immunoSEQ multiplex PCR, while the TCRdb copy is restricted to in-frame clones and leaves out a portion. The table has about 140,000 clones, 80% seen once. The source is a man between 35 and 55 years old in good health and CMV-seronegative. The V call is TRBV10-3, the J call TRBJ2-7; the match to TRBD1 covers 9 bases. The source material was PBMCs. The CDR3 DNA follows: TGTGCCATCAGTGAGGGGGGACAGGGTCTCTACGAGCAGTACTTC. Amino acid sequence: CAISEGGQGLYEQYF.